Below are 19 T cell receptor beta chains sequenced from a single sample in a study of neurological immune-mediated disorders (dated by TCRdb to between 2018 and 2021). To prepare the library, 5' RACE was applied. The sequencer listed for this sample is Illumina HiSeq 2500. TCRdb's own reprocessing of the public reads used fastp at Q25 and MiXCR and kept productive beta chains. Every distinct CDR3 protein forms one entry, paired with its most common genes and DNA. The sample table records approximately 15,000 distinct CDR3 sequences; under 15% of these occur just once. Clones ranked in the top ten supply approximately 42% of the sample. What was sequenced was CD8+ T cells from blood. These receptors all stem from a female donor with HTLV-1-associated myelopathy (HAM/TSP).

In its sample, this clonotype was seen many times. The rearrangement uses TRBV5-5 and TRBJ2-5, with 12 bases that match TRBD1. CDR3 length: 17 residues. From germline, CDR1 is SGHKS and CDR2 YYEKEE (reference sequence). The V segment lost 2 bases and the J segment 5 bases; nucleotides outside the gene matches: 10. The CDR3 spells CASSFSAGTGGGETQYF. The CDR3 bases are TGTGCCAGCAGCTTCTCGGCCGGGACAGGGGGCGGGGAGACCCAGTACTTC.

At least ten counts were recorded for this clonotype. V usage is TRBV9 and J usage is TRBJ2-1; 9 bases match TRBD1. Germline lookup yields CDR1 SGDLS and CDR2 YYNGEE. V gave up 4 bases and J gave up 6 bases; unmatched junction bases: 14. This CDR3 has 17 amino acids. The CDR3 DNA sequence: TGTGCCAGCAGCACCCCCCAATGGGACAGGGTAGCCAATGAGCAGTTCTTC. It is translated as CASSTPQWDRVANEQFF.

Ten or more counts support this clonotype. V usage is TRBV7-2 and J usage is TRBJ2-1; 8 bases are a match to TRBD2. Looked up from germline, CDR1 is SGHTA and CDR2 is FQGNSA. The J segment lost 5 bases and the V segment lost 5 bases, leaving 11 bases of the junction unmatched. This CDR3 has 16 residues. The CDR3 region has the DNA TGTGCCAGCAGCCAACCGCAGACTAGCGCGAACAATGAGCAGTTCTTC. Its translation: CASSQPQTSANNEQFF.

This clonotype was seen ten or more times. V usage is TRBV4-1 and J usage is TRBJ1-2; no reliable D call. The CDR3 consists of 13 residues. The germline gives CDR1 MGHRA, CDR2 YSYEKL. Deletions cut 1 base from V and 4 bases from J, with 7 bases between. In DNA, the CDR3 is TGCGCCAGCAGCCAAGGATCCGGCTATGGCTACACCTTC. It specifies CASSQGSGYGYTF.

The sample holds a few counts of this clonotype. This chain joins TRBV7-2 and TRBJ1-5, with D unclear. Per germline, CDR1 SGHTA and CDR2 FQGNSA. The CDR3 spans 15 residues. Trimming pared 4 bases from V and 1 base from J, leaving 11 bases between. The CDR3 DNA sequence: TGTGCCAGCAGCTCGGGCCCAAGGAGCAATCAGCCCCAGCATTTT. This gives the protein CASSSGPRSNQPQHF. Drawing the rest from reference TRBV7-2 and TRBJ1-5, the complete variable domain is GAGVSQSPSNKVTEKGKDVELRCDPISGHTALYWYRQSLGQGLEFLIYFQGNSAPDKSGLPSDRFSAERTGGSVSTLTIQRTQQEDSAVYLCASSSGPRSNQPQHFGDGTRLSIL.

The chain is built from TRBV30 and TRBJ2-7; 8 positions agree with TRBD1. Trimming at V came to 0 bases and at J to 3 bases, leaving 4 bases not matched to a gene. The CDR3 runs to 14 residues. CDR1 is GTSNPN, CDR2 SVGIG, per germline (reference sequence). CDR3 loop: CAWSVGTGRYEQYF. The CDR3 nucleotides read TGTGCCTGGAGTGTTGGGACAGGCCGCTACGAGCAGTACTTC.

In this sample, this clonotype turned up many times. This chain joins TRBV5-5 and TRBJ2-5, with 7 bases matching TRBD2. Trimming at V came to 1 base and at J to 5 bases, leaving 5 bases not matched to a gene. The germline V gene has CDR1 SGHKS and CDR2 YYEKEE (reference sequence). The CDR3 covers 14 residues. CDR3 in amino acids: CASSLSWGGETQYF. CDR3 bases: TGTGCCAGCAGCTTGTCCTGGGGGGGGGAGACCCAGTACTTC. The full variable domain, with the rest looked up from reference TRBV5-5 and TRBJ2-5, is DAGVTQSPTHLIKTRGQQVTLRCSPISGHKSVSWYQQVLGQGPQFIFQYYEKEERGRGNFPDRFSARQFPNYSSELNVNALLLGDSALYLCASSLSWGGETQYFGPGTRLLVL.

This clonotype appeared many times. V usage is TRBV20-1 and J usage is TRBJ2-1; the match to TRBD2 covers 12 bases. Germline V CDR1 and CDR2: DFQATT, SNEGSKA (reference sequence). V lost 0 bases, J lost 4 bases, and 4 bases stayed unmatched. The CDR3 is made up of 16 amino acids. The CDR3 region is CSARDPGTSGYNEQFF. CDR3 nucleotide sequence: TGCAGTGCTAGAGATCCCGGGACTAGCGGGTACAATGAGCAGTTCTTC.

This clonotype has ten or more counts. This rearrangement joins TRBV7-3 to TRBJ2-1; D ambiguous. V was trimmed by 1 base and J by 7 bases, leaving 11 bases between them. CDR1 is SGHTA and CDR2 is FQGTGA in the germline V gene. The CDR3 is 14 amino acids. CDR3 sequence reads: CASSLNGPENEQFF. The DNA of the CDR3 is TGTGCCAGCAGCTTAAATGGGCCAGAGAATGAGCAGTTCTTC.

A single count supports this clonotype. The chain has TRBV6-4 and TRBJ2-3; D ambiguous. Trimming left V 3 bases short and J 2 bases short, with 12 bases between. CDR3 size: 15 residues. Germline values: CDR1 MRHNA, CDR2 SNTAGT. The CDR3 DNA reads TGTGCCAGCAGTGAGGAGTGGATAAACACAGATACGCAGTATTTT. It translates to CASSEEWINTDTQYF.

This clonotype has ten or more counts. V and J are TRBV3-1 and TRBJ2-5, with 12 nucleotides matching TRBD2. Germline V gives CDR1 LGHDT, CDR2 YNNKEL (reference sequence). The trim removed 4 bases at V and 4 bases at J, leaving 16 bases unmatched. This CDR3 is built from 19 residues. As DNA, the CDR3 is TGTGCCAGCAGCCTCCTACCCAAGACTAGCGGGAGTTCCGGAGAGACCCAGTACTTC. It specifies CASSLLPKTSGSSGETQYF.

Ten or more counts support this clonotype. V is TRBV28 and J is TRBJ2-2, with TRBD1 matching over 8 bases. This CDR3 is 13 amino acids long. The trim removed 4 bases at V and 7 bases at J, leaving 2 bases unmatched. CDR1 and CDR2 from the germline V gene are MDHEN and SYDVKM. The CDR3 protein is CASSSQGGGELFF. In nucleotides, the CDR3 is TGTGCCAGCAGTTCACAGGGGGGCGGGGAGCTGTTTTTT.

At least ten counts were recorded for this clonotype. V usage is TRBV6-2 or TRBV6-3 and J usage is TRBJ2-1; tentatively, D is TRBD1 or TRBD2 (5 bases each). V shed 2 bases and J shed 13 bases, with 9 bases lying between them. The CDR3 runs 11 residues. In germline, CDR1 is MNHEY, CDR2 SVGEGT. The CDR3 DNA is TGTGCCAGCAGTTACGGGGGTTTTCAGTTCTTC. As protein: CASSYGGFQFF.

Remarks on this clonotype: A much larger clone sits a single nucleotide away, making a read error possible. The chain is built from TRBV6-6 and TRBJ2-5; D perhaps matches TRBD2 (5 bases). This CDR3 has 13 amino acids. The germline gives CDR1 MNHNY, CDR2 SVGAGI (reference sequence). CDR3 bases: TGTGCCAGCAGGGACTTTGGGAAAGATACCCAGTACTTC. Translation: CASRDFGKDTQYF.

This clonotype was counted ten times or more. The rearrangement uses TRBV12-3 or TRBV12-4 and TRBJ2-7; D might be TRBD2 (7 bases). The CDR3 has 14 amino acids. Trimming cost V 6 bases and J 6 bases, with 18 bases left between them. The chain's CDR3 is CASSYSNRGGEQYF. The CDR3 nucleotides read TGTGCCAGCAGCTACTCCAATAGGGGGGGCGAGCAGTACTTC.

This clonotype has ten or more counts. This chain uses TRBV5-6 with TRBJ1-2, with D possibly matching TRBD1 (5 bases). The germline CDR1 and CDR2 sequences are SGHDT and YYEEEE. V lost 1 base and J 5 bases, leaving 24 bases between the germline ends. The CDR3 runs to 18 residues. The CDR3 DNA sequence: TGTGCCAGCAGCTTGCCCCTAATCTGGCAGCAGGGTGAATATGGCTACACCTTC. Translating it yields CASSLPLIWQQGEYGYTF. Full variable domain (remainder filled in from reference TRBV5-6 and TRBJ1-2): DAGVTQSPTHLIKTRGQQVTLRCSPKSGHDTVSWYQQALGQGPQFIFQYYEEEERQRGNFPDRFSGHQFPNYSSELNVNALLLGDSALYLCASSLPLIWQQGEYGYTFGSGTRLTVV.

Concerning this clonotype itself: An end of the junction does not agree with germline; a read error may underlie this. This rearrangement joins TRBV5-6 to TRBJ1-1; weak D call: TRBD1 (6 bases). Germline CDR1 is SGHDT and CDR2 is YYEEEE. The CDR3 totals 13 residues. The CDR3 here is CASSTAGDTDAFF. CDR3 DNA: TGTGCCAGCAGCACAGCGGGGGACACTGACGCTTTCTTT.

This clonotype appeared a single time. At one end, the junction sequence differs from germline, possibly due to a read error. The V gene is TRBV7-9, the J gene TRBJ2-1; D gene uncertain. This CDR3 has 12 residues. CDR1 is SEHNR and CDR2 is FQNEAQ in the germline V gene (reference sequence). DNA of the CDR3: TGTTCCAGTAGCCCGCAGAACCATGAGCAGTTCTTC. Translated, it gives CSSSPQNHEQFF.

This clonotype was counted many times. The CDR3 is CSATRQNYNEQFF. CDR3 DNA sequence: TGCAGTGCAACCCGACAAAACTACAATGAGCAGTTCTTC. The gene calls are TRBV20-1 and TRBJ2-1; D gene unclear. CDR3 size: 13 residues. Trimming pared 6 bases from V and 3 bases from J, leaving 12 bases between. Germline assignment: CDR1 DFQATT and CDR2 SNEGSKA (reference sequence).